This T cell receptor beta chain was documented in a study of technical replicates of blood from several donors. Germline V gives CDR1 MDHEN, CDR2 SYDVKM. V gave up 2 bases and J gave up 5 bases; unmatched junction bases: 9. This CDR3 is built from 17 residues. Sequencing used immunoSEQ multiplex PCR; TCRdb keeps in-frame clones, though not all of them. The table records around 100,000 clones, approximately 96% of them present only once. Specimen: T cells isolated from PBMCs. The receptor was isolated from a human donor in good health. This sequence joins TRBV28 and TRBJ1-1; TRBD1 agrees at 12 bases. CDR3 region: CASSLMGQGAVGTEAFF. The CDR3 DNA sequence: TGTGCCAGCAGTTTAATGGGACAGGGGGCAGTAGGGACTGAAGCTTTCTTT.